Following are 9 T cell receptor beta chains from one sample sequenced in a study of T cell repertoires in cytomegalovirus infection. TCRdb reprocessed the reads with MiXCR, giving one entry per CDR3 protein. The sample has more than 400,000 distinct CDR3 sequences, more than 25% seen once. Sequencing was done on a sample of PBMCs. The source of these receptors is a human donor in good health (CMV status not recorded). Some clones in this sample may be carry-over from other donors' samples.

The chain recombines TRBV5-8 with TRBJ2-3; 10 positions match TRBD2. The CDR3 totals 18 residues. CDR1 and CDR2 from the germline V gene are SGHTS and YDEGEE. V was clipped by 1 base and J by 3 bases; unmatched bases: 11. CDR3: CASSLSRSGRAGTDTQYF. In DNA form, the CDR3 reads TGTGCCAGCAGCTTGTCGCGCAGCGGGAGGGCGGGAACAGATACGCAGTATTTT. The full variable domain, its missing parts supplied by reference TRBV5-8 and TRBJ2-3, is EAGVTQSPTHLIKTRGQQATLRCSPISGHTSVYWYQQALGLGLQFLLWYDEGEERNRGNFPPRFSGRQFPNYSSELNVNALELEDSALYLCASSLSRSGRAGTDTQYFGPGTRLTVL.

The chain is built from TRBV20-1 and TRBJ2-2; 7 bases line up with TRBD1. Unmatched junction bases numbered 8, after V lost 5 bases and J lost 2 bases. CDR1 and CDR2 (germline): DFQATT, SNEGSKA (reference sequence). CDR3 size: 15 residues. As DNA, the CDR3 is TGCAGTGCTCAGCCGGGACAGATAAACACCGGGGAGCTGTTTTTT. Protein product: CSAQPGQINTGELFF.

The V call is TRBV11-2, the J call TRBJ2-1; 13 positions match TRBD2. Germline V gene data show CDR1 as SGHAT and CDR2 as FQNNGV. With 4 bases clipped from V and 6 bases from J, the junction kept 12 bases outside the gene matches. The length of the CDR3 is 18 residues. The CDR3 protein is CASSSTSLAGGPGNEQFF. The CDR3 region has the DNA TGTGCCAGCAGCTCGACGTCACTAGCGGGAGGGCCCGGCAATGAGCAGTTCTTC.

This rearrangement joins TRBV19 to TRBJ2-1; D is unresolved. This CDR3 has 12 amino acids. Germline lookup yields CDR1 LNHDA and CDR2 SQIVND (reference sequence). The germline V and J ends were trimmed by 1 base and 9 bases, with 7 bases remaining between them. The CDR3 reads CASSIASSEQFF. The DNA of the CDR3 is TGTGCCAGTAGTATAGCTAGTAGTGAGCAGTTCTTC.

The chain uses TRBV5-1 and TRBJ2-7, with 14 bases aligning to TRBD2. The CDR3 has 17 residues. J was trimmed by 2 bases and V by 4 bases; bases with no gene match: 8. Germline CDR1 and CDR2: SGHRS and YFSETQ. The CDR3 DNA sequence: TGCGCCAGCAGCGCAGGACTAGCGGGAGGCCCCACCTACGAGCAGTACTTC. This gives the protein CASSAGLAGGPTYEQYF.

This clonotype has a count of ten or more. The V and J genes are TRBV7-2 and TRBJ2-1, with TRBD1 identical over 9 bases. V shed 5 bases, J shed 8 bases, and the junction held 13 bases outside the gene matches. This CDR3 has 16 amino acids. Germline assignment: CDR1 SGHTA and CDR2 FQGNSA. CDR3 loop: CASSLLPGQGTDEQFF. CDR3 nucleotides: TGTGCCAGCAGCCTCCTCCCGGGACAGGGTACGGATGAGCAGTTCTTC.

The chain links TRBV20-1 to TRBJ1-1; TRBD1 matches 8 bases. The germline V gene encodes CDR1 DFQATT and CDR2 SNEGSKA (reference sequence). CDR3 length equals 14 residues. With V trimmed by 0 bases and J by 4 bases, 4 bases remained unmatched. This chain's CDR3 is CSARDGQGRTEAFF. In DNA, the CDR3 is TGCAGTGCTAGAGACGGACAGGGCCGCACTGAAGCTTTCTTT.

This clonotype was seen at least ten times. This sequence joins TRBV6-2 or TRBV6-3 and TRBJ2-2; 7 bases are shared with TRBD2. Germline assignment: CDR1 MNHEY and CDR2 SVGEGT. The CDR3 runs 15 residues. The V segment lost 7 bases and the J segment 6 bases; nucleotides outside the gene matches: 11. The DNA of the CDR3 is TGTGCCAGCATACATCGATGGACTAGGTCCGGGGAGCTGTTTTTT. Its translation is CASIHRWTRSGELFF.

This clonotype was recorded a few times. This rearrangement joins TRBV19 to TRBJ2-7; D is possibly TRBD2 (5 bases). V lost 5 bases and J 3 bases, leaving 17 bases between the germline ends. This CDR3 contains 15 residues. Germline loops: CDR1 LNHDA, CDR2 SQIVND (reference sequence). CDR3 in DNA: TGTGCCAGTAGTTTCGGGCTCCTCGGGAACTACGAGCAGTACTTC. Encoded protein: CASSFGLLGNYEQYF.